This is a list of T cell receptor beta chains from one sample in a study of coeliac disease. Produced via immunoSEQ multiplex PCR; TCRdb's table is partial and in-frame only. The repertoire holds about 3,300 clones, with roughly 71% as singletons. The sequenced sample was lymphocytes from the gut lamina propria. These receptors came from a man older than 75 without celiac disease. Each CDR3 is given with its conserved first and last residue. D genes are given only for firm matches. Clone size is given for some rows only: seen once, a few or many times, or a class if the clone is expanded.

len	j_gene	v_gene	d_gene	abundance	CDR3nt	CDR3aa
14	TRBJ2-1	TRBV27	-	-	TGTGCCAGCAGTTCACATGACATGAAGAATGAGCAGTTCTTC	CASSSHDMKNEQFF
12	TRBJ1-2	TRBV2	-	-	TGTGCCAGCAGTGGTGGCCCCTATGGCTACACCTTC	CASSGGPYGYTF
12	TRBJ1-2	TRBV6-5	-	-	TGTGCCAGCAGTTCAAACAGCTATGGCTACACCTTC	CASSSNSYGYTF
15	TRBJ2-6	TRBV11-3	-	-	TGTGCCAGCAGCTTAGGCGCGTCTGGGGCCAACGTCCTGACTTTC	CASSLGASGANVLTF
15	TRBJ2-1	TRBV27	-	-	TGTGCCAGCAGTTTAATGACAGGCGGCTACAATGAGCAGTTCTTC	CASSLMTGGYNEQFF
16	TRBJ1-2	TRBV7-9	-	-	TGTGCCAGCAGCTTATCCGAGTGGCAGGGTTCGTTCGGCTACACCTTC	CASSLSEWQGSFGYTF
15	TRBJ2-3	TRBV28	TRBD2	-	TGTGCCAGCAGTTTATCGGGCGGGGGGGCAGATACGCAGTATTTT	CASSLSGGGADTQYF
14	TRBJ2-5	TRBV2	TRBD2	-	TGTGCCAGCAGGCAGCGGGGGGGCCCCGAGACCCAGTACTTC	CASRQRGGPETQYF
13	TRBJ2-5	TRBV4-1	-	-	TGCGCCAGCAGCCAAGATAACCGGCAGGCCCAGTACTTC	CASSQDNRQAQYF
14	TRBJ2-7	TRBV5-1	TRBD2	-	TGCGCCAGCAGCCCGGGGGGGGGATCTCAAGAGCAGTACTTC	CASSPGGGSQEQYF
11	TRBJ1-1	TRBV19	-	-	TGTGCCAGCCTAAGGGGTTCAGAAGCTTTCTTT	CASLRGSEAFF
17	TRBJ2-3	TRBV19	TRBD2	-	TGTGCCAGTAGTATGGGGACTAGCGGGAGCAAGACAGATACGCAGTATTTT	CASSMGTSGSKTDTQYF
14	TRBJ1-6	TRBV11-3	-	few	TGTGCCAGCAGCTTGACACCTTTTAATTCACCCCTCCACTTT	CASSLTPFNSPLHF
16	TRBJ2-2	TRBV15	TRBD2	-	TGTGCCACCAGCAGTGAGAGCGGGACGGATGCCGGGGAGCTGTTTTTT	CATSSESGTDAGELFF
15	TRBJ1-4	TRBV9	-	once	TGTGCCAGCAGCGTAGGTGCCTTAAGCGGCGAAAAACTGTTTTTT	CASSVGALSGEKLFF
14	TRBJ2-3	TRBV6-1	-	-	TGTGCCAGCAGTGAAGTACTAGTAACCGATACGCAGTATTTT	CASSEVLVTDTQYF
14	TRBJ2-7	TRBV7-2	TRBD2	-	TGTGCCAGCAGCTCAGCGGGAGCCTCCTACGAGCAGTACTTC	CASSSAGASYEQYF
14	TRBJ1-1	TRBV7-2	TRBD1	-	TGTGCCACCCACACAGGGGGCGTTCGCACTGAAGCTTTCTTT	CATHTGGVRTEAFF
15	TRBJ2-1	TRBV7-6	TRBD1	few	TGTGCCAGCAGCTCTGGACAGGGGGCGGTTAATGAGCAGTTCTTC	CASSSGQGAVNEQFF
14	TRBJ1-1	TRBV2	-	-	TGTGCCAGCAGGGAGCGGGGGGGCCCCACTGAAGCTTTCTTT	CASRERGGPTEAFF
15	TRBJ2-1	TRBV11-3	TRBD1	-	TGTGCCAGCAGCTTAGCGGGACAGGTATACAATGAGCAGTTCTTC	CASSLAGQVYNEQFF
14	TRBJ2-3	TRBV6-4	-	once	TGTGCCAGCAGTGTCTCGCGGTCCACAGATACGCAGTATTTT	CASSVSRSTDTQYF
15	TRBJ2-5	TRBV7-2	TRBD2	once	TGTGCCAGCAGCCCGAGACTAGCGGGGAAAGAGACCCAGTACTTC	CASSPRLAGKETQYF
15	TRBJ1-1	TRBV4-1	-	few	TGCGCCAGCAGTCGCATATACAGGGCAAACACTGAAGCTTTCTTT	CASSRIYRANTEAFF
16	TRBJ1-2	TRBV9	TRBD1	-	TGTGCCAGCAGCGTAGGGTCCAGGGGGCAAGTCTATGGCTACACCTTC	CASSVGSRGQVYGYTF
17	TRBJ2-3	TRBV7-2	-	-	TGTGCCAGCAGCTTCCGATCACAGGGAATGGAGCCAGATACGCAGTATTTT	CASSFRSQGMEPDTQYF
15	TRBJ2-5	TRBV19	TRBD1	-	TGTGCCAGTAGTAGGGGACAGGGTCTGAGAGAGACCCAGTACTTC	CASSRGQGLRETQYF
15	TRBJ1-5	TRBV19	-	-	TGTGCCAGTAGTATGGGAGAGCGAAACCATCAGCCCCAGCATTTT	CASSMGERNHQPQHF
15	TRBJ2-3	TRBV7-9	TRBD2	few	TGTGCCAGCAGCCTGGGGACTAGCGGGAAAGATACGCAGTATTTT	CASSLGTSGKDTQYF
17	TRBJ2-5	TRBV7-2	TRBD2	-	TGTGCCAGCAGCTTAGGCCAGAGACTAGCGGGAGTAGAGACCCAGTACTTC	CASSLGQRLAGVETQYF
15	TRBJ2-3	TRBV5-1	-	-	TGCGCCAGCAGCTCCTCTACGACTACCTTCGATACGCAGTATTTT	CASSSSTTTFDTQYF
16	TRBJ1-5	TRBV6-6	-	-	TGTGCCAGCAGTTACGGTTTACAGGGCGGCAATCAGCCCCAGCATTTT	CASSYGLQGGNQPQHF
15	TRBJ1-4	TRBV28	-	-	TGTGCCAGCAGTTTTGCAGGGATCAACGGGGAAAAACTGTTTTTT	CASSFAGINGEKLFF
13	TRBJ1-2	TRBV7-3	-	few	TGTGCCAGCAGCCCCGGACAGAACTATGGCTACACCTTC	CASSPGQNYGYTF
12	TRBJ2-7	TRBV10-1	-	few	TGCGCCAGCAGTGACAGGGGAAACGAGCAGTACTTC	CASSDRGNEQYF
15	TRBJ1-5	TRBV5-5	-	few	TGTGCCAGCAGCTTGTCAGGGTATCAGGGTCAGCCCCAGCATTTT	CASSLSGYQGQPQHF
13	TRBJ1-5	TRBV27	-	-	TGTGCCGCCCGGCGGTATAGCAATCAGCCCCAGCATTTT	CAARRYSNQPQHF
14	TRBJ1-6	TRBV18	-	-	TGTGCCAGCTCACCGGACAGTGAGAATTCACCCCTCCACTTT	CASSPDSENSPLHF
17	TRBJ2-5	TRBV27	-	medium-sized	TGTGCCAGCAGTCCGCTAGGGGGGGCGTCAACAAAAGAGACCCAGTACTTC	CASSPLGGASTKETQYF
17	TRBJ1-2	TRBV9	TRBD1	-	TGTGCCAGCAGCGTAGACGGAAGACAGGGGAGTTTGCGAGGCTACACCTTC	CASSVDGRQGSLRGYTF
13	TRBJ1-1	TRBV27	-	-	TGTGCCAGCAGTAAACAGGGGAACACTGAAGCTTTCTTT	CASSKQGNTEAFF
18	TRBJ2-6	TRBV1	-	-	TGCACCAGCAGGTCCTTAAGTTTGTGCACAAGTCGGGCCAACGTCCTGACTTTC	CTSRSLSLCTSRANVLTF
15	TRBJ2-2	TRBV6-6	TRBD1	-	TGTGCCAGCAGTCCGCAGGGGGCCGACACCGGGGAGCTGTTTTTT	CASSPQGADTGELFF
15	TRBJ2-5	TRBV11-2	TRBD1	-	TGTGCCAGCAGCTTAGCCTCCGGGACAGAAGAGACCCAGTACTTC	CASSLASGTEETQYF
15	TRBJ2-3	TRBV7-2	TRBD2	-	TGTGCCAGCAGCTCGGGACTAGGGGTTAGAGATACGCAGTATTTT	CASSSGLGVRDTQYF
16	TRBJ1-6	TRBV2	TRBD1	few	TGTGCCAGCACCAGGACAGGGGGCTACGGTAATTCACCCCTCCACTTT	CASTRTGGYGNSPLHF
15	TRBJ2-2	TRBV7-2	TRBD1	-	TGTGCCAGCAGACGGGACAGGGGGTCTCTTGGGGAGCTGTTTTTT	CASRRDRGSLGELFF
14	TRBJ2-4	TRBV28	-	-	TGTGCCAGCAGTCCTACAACTAGGAAAAACATTCAGTACTTC	CASSPTTRKNIQYF
14	TRBJ1-1	TRBV6-5	-	once	TGTGCCAGCAGTTACTCGTATTCGAACACTGAAGCTTTCTTT	CASSYSYSNTEAFF